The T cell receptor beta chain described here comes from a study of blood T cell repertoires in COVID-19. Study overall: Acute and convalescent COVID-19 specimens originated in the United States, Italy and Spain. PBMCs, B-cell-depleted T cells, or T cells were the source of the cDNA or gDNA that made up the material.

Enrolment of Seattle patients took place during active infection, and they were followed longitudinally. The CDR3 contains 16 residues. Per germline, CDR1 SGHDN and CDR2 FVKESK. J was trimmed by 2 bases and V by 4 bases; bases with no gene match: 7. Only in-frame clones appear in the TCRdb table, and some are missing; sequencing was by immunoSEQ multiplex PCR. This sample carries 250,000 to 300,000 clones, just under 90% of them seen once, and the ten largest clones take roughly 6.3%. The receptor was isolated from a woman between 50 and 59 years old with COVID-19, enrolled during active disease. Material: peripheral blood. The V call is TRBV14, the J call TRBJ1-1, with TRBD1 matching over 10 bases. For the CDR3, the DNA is TGTGCCAGCAGCCTTGGGACAGGGGAGCCTAACACTGAAGCTTTCTTT. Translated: CASSLGTGEPNTEAFF.